These T cell receptor beta chains were read from a single sample in a study of control samples from healthy donors and cancer patients. Clones were read by immunoSEQ multiplex PCR, and TCRdb kept only the in-frame ones, dropping some. The data contain about 120,000 clones, 88% of them seen just once; the ten biggest clones take up 2% to 3%. What was sequenced was blood. The receptors originated from an older woman in good health. CDR3s include the opening cysteine and the closing phenylalanine or tryptophan. A D gene is named only where the DNA matches it firmly. Clone sizes are given selectively: once, few, many, or a class where the clone is expanded.

V gene	D gene	clone size	J gene	CDR3 DNA	CDR3 protein
TRBV7-3	TRBD1	NA	TRBJ1-6	TGTGCCAGCAGCTTAATGGGACAGGCAAATTCACCCCTCCACTTT	CASSLMGQANSPLHF
TRBV7-9	NA	NA	TRBJ1-1	TGTGCCAGCAGCTTAGATTCGTGGGCAGAAAACACTGAAGCTTTCTTT	CASSLDSWAENTEAFF
TRBV6-2/TRBV6-3	NA	NA	TRBJ2-7	TGTGTCAGCAGTTGGACAGCTTACGAGCAGTACTTC	CVSSWTAYEQYF
TRBV21-1	NA	NA	TRBJ1-2	TGTGCCAGCAGCAAAGCAACCCCGCCAGGGGTCTGCGGCTACACCTTC	CASSKATPPGVCGYTF
TRBV2	NA	NA	TRBJ2-7	TGTGCCAGCAGTCCTAATTCGGCGGGCGACGAGCAGTACTTC	CASSPNSAGDEQYF
TRBV2	NA	NA	TRBJ1-1	TGTGCCAGCAGTGATGAAGCAACTGAAGCTTTCTTT	CASSDEATEAFF
TRBV11-2	TRBD1	NA	TRBJ1-2	TGTGCCAGCAGCCTTACAGGGGGCGCGGGTGGCTACACCTTC	CASSLTGGAGGYTF
TRBV6-5	TRBD2	once	TRBJ2-7	TGTGCCAGCACAGAGACTAGCGGGGGCCACGAGCAGTACTTC	CASTETSGGHEQYF
TRBV27	NA	NA	TRBJ1-6	TGTGCCAGCAGACTAACGCTTGGGGGGGCCGGTAATTCACCCCTCCACTTT	CASRLTLGGAGNSPLHF
TRBV5-1	NA	NA	TRBJ2-5	TGCGCCAGCAGCTTGCTGCGGGATGGGGAGACCCAGTACTTC	CASSLLRDGETQYF
TRBV18	NA	NA	TRBJ1-1	TGTGCCAGCTCACCACGGGAGGGAAGCACTGAAGCTTTCTTT	CASSPREGSTEAFF
TRBV6-6	NA	NA	TRBJ2-7	TGTGCCAGCAGTTCTCTCGGGACATTGAGCTCCTACGAGCAGTACTTC	CASSSLGTLSSYEQYF
TRBV5-4	NA	once	TRBJ2-5	TGTGCCAGCAGCTTGTCAACAGAGACCCAGTACTTC	CASSLSTETQYF
TRBV19	TRBD2	NA	TRBJ2-2	TGTGCCAGTAGTGTTGGGCGGGGGACGAACACCGGGGAGCTGTTTTTT	CASSVGRGTNTGELFF
TRBV7-9	NA	NA	TRBJ1-5	TGTGCCAGCAGCCTTTCAGAGGATCAGCCCCAGCATTTT	CASSLSEDQPQHF
TRBV4-1	NA	NA	TRBJ1-4	TGCGCCAGCAGCCAAGAATTGGCCGGCGGCAGGAGTGAAAAACTGTTTTTT	CASSQELAGGRSEKLFF
TRBV9	TRBD1	once	TRBJ1-2	TGTGCCAGCAGTTTTGGGACAGCGTTCGAGTCTGGCTACACCTTC	CASSFGTAFESGYTF
TRBV11-3	TRBD2	once	TRBJ2-7	TGTGCCAGCAGCCCAGGGACTAGCGGGGGGAACGAGCAGTACTTC	CASSPGTSGGNEQYF
TRBV3-1/TRBV3-2	NA	NA	TRBJ1-1	TGTGCCAGCAGCCGAGCCCTAAACACTGAAGCTTTCTTT	CASSRALNTEAFF
TRBV7-9	NA	NA	TRBJ1-4	TGTGCCAGCAGCTCAACAGGAGGGACTAATGAAAAACTGTTTTTT	CASSSTGGTNEKLFF
TRBV6-6	TRBD1	NA	TRBJ2-1	TGTGCCAGCAGCCAGGGACAGGGCCACAATGAGCAGTTCTTC	CASSQGQGHNEQFF
TRBV6-2/TRBV6-3	TRBD2	once	TRBJ2-1	TGTGCCAGCAGTCCGGGACTAGCGGGGGGGCTCTATGAGCAGTTCTTC	CASSPGLAGGLYEQFF
TRBV16	TRBD2	NA	TRBJ2-7	TGTGCCAGCAGCCGCCCACGGGGGGGAGACCCCTACTTC	CASSRPRGGDPYF
TRBV2	NA	once	TRBJ1-4	TGTGCCAGCAGGCAAGGGACCCCCTCGGGAAAACTGTTTTTT	CASRQGTPSGKLFF
TRBV20-1	NA	NA	TRBJ2-2	TGCAGTGCTAGTGTGGGGAATACGAACACCGGGGAGCTGTTTTTT	CSASVGNTNTGELFF
TRBV9	NA	NA	TRBJ1-5	TGTGCCAGCAAGCGTCTTGGCAATCAGCCCCAGCATTTT	CASKRLGNQPQHF
TRBV7-9	NA	NA	TRBJ2-4	TGTGCCAGCAGTCCTTTGTGGCAGGACAAAAACATTCAGTACTTC	CASSPLWQDKNIQYF
TRBV4-1	TRBD1	once	TRBJ2-5	TGCGCCAGCAGGGACAGGGGGACCTCCCAAGAGACCCAGTACTTC	CASRDRGTSQETQYF
TRBV7-9	NA	NA	TRBJ1-6	TGTGCCAGCAGCGCGTCGGGGCGATCCCTCCACTTT	CASSASGRSLHF
TRBV6-2/TRBV6-3	NA	once	TRBJ1-1	TGTGCCAGCAGTTACAGGCAGAACACTGAAGCTTTCTTT	CASSYRQNTEAFF
TRBV6-6	TRBD1	NA	TRBJ2-7	TGTGCCAGCAGTCGACCTAAAAAAGCCGGGACAGGTGGCTACGAGCAGTACTTC	CASSRPKKAGTGGYEQYF
TRBV19	NA	NA	TRBJ1-4	TGTGCCAGTAGTCCCCCGGGCCTCGTTGCAACTAATGAAAAACTGTTTTTT	CASSPPGLVATNEKLFF
TRBV27	TRBD1	NA	TRBJ2-3	TGTGCCAGCAGTCCCGGTTGGGACAGGGCCAAGTTTAGCACAGATACGCAGTATTTT	CASSPGWDRAKFSTDTQYF
TRBV7-6	TRBD1	NA	TRBJ2-1	TGTGCCAGCAGCTCTGGACAGGGGTTGAGGCCCTACAATGAGCAGTTCTTC	CASSSGQGLRPYNEQFF
TRBV14	NA	NA	TRBJ1-2	TGTGCCAGCAGCCAAGAGTTTGGGGACTTTGGCTACACCTTC	CASSQEFGDFGYTF
TRBV7-8	TRBD1	once	TRBJ2-7	TGTGCCAGCAGCATCAAGCGCACAGGGGGATACGAGCAGTACTTC	CASSIKRTGGYEQYF
TRBV9	TRBD1	few	TRBJ1-1	TGTGCCAGCAGCGTAGCGACAGGGATGATGACTGAAGCTTTCTTT	CASSVATGMMTEAFF
TRBV27	NA	NA	TRBJ1-1	TGTGCCAGCAGTCTGGGCCGGGACACTGAAGCTTTCTTT	CASSLGRDTEAFF
TRBV18	NA	NA	TRBJ2-5	TGTGCCAGCTCAGGGCTGGATCCGGGGCAAGAGACCCAGTACTTC	CASSGLDPGQETQYF
TRBV7-2	NA	NA	TRBJ2-3	TGTGCCAGCAGCTTGGGGCTGAGCACAGATACGCAGTATTTT	CASSLGLSTDTQYF